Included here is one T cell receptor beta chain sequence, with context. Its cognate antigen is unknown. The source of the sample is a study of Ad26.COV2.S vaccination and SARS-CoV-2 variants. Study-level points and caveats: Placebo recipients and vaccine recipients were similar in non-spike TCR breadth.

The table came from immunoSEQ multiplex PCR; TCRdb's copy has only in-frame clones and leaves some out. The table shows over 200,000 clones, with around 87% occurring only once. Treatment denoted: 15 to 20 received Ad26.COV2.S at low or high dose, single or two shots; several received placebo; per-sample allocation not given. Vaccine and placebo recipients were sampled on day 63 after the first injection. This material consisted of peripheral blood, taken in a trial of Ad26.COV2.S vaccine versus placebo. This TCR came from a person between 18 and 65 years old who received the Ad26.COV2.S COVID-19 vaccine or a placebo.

The CDR3 spells CASSLEGQGVNGYTF. DNA for the CDR3: TGTGCCAGCAGCTTGGAAGGACAGGGCGTGAATGGCTACACCTTC. This chain connects TRBV5-5 to TRBJ1-2; TRBD1 matches at 8 bases. After removal of 0 bases from V and 6 bases from J, the junction contained 7 bases not matched to a gene. From germline, CDR1 is SGHKS and CDR2 YYEKEE (reference sequence). There are 15 residues in the CDR3.